This T cell receptor beta chain was captured by sequencing in a study of T cell responses to AZD1222 COVID-19 vaccine. The CDR3 is made up of 14 amino acids. Per germline, CDR1 LNHDA and CDR2 SQIVND (reference sequence). V was trimmed by 2 bases and J by 5 bases, leaving 12 bases between them. Profiled with immunoSEQ multiplex PCR; TCRdb holds only in-frame clones, not every one. The table lists approximately 100,000 clones, around 90% of them singletons. The chain carries TRBV19 and TRBJ1-1; possibly TRBD1 for D (6 bases). The sequence was collected from an adult in good health. The specimen comprised peripheral blood, sampled on day 0 of AZD1222 vaccination. The CDR3 DNA reads TGTGCCAGTAGTATAAGGGGGGCGAGAACTGAAGCTTTCTTT. It yields the protein CASSIRGARTEAFF.